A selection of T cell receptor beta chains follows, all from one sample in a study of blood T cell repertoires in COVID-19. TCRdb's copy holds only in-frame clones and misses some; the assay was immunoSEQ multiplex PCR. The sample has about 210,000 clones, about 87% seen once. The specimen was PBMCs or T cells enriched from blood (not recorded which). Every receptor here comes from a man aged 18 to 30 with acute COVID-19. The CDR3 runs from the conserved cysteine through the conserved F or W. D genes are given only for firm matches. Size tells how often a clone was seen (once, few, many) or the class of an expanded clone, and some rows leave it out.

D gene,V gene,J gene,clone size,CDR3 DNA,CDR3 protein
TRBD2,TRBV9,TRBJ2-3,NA,TGTGCCAGCAGCGTTCAACCGGGACTAGCGGGAGGGCCTCTGTATTTT,CASSVQPGLAGGPLYF
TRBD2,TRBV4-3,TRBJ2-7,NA,TGCGCCAGCAGCCAAATTAGCGGGAGTGCTCCCTACGAGCAGTACTTC,CASSQISGSAPYEQYF
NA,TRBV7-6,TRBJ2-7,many,TGTGCCAGCAGCTTAGGAACAGGGTCAGGTGAGCAGTACTTC,CASSLGTGSGEQYF
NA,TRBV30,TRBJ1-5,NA,TGTGCCTGGGCCCAGAGCAATCAGCCCCAGCATTTT,CAWAQSNQPQHF
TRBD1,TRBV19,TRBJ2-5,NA,TGTGCCAGTAGTTCGGTGACAGGGGCACAGACCCAGTACTTC,CASSSVTGAQTQYF
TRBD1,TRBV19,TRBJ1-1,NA,TGTGCCAGTAGTGCGGGACAGGGAAAGACTGAAGCTTTCTTT,CASSAGQGKTEAFF
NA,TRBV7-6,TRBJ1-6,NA,TGTGCCAGCAGCTTAGCGCTGGAGGGTTCACCCCTCCACTTT,CASSLALEGSPLHF
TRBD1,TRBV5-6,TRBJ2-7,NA,TGTGCCAGCAGCGGGACAGACTACGAGCAGTACTTC,CASSGTDYEQYF
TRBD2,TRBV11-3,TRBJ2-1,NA,TGTGCCAGCAGCCCCATTAGCGGGAGAGATTACAATGAGCAGTTCTTC,CASSPISGRDYNEQFF
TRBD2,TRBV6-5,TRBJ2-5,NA,TGTGCCAGCAGTCGGACTAGCGGGAGTGAGACCCAGTACTTC,CASSRTSGSETQYF
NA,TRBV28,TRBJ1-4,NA,TGTGCCAGCAGTATCTCAGGGGCCCCGGCAACTAATGAAAAACTGTTTTTT,CASSISGAPATNEKLFF
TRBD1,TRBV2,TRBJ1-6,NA,TGTGCCAGCAGTGTGTTGCGGCAGGGGGCTGGGTTTTCCTATAATTCACCCCTCCACTTT,CASSVLRQGAGFSYNSPLHF
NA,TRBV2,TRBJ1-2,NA,TGTGCCAGCAGTGAGGAGGGAAATGGCTACACCTTC,CASSEEGNGYTF
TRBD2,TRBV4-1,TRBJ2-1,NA,TGCGCCAGCAGCCAAGGGACTAGCGGGATGAGCTCCTACAATGAGCAGTTCTTC,CASSQGTSGMSSYNEQFF
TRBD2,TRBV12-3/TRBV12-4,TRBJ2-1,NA,TGTGCCAGCAGTGGGACTAATCGGGGTGAGCAGTTCTTC,CASSGTNRGEQFF
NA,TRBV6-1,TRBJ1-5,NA,TGTGCCAGCAGTGAAGGAGCGGCAGGCAGTCGGCCCCAGCATTTT,CASSEGAAGSRPQHF
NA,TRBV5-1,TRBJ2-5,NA,TGCGCCAGCGCCCTGACAGGATCCCAAGAGACCCAGTACTTC,CASALTGSQETQYF